These 5 T cell receptor beta chains share one sample of origin, sequenced in a study of radiation and T cells in renal cell carcinoma. The protocol was immunoSEQ multiplex PCR, while the TCRdb copy is restricted to in-frame clones and leaves out a portion. Of some 100,000 clones listed, 82% are singletons. Time point defined: baseline pretreatment blood. Described treatment: 15 Gy SBRT to primary tumor, nephrectomy 4 weeks later. The sample consisted of blood, taken from a patient whose treatment included radiotherapy and nephrectomy. These receptors were taken from a man in his 60s with renal cell carcinoma.

CDR3 in amino acids: CASHPWKGTRQETQYF. The CDR3 DNA reads TGTGCCAGCCATCCGTGGAAGGGGACTAGGCAAGAGACCCAGTACTTC. V is TRBV5-4 and J is TRBJ2-5; 8 bases match TRBD2. The length of the CDR3 is 16 residues. In germline, CDR1 is SGHNT, CDR2 YYREEE (reference sequence). V was pared by 7 bases and J by 2 bases, with 13 bases of the junction left unmatched. Variable domain in full (rest from reference TRBV5-4 and TRBJ2-5): ETGVTQSPTHLIKTRGQQVTLRCSSQSGHNTVSWYQQALGQGPQFIFQYYREEENGRGNFPPRFSGLQFPNYSSELNVNALELDDSALYLCASHPWKGTRQETQYFGPGTRLLVL.

The V call is TRBV6-5, the J call TRBJ2-7, with 9 bases that match TRBD1. The CDR3 is 14 amino acids. Germline V gene lookup returns CDR1 MNHEY and CDR2 SVGAGI. V shed 4 bases, J shed 2 bases, and the junction held 3 bases outside the gene matches. The CDR3 spells CASSSGQGAYEQYF. The CDR3 DNA sequence: TGTGCCAGCAGTTCGGGACAGGGCGCCTACGAGCAGTACTTC.

J is TRBJ2-1 and V is TRBV7-9; 10 bases are shared with TRBD1. The germline gives CDR1 SEHNR, CDR2 FQNEAQ (reference sequence). V trimming: 5 bases; J trimming: 5 bases; junction bases outside the gene matches: 6. CDR3 length: 15 amino acids. The CDR3 region has the DNA TGTGCCAGCAGCACGGGACAGGGGATTAACAATGAGCAGTTCTTC. Translation gives CASSTGQGINNEQFF.

The CDR3 loop reads CAAGTGQETQYF. The CDR3 DNA reads TGTGCCGCCGGGACAGGCCAAGAGACCCAGTACTTC. The V and J genes are TRBV10-3 and TRBJ2-5, with 8 bases matching TRBD1. The CDR3 loop spans 12 amino acids. CDR1 is ENHRY, CDR2 SYGVKD, per germline. The V and J ends lost 11 bases and 1 base, in that order; junction bases with no gene match: 3.

This clone was found once. The chain is built from TRBV7-2 and TRBJ2-3; D is unclear. Germline V gene sequence: CDR1 SGHTA, CDR2 FQGNSA. The CDR3 is 12 amino acids. V was pared by 5 bases and J by 6 bases, with 9 bases between. The CDR3 region has the DNA TGTGCCAGCAGCCAAGGTGCGGATACGCAGTATTTT. Its protein product is CASSQGADTQYF.